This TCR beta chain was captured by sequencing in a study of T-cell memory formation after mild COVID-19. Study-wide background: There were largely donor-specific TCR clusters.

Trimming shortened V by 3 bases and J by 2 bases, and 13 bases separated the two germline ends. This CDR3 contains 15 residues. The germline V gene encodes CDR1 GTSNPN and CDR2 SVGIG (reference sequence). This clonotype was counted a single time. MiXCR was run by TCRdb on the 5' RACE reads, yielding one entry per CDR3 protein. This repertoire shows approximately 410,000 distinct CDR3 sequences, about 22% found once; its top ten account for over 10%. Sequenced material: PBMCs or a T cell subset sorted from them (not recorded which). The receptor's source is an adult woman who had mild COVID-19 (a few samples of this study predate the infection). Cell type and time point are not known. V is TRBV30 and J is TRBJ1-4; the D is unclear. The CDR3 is CAWRPRVGTNEKLFF. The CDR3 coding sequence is TGTGCCTGGAGGCCCCGGGTGGGGACTAATGAAAAACTGTTTTTT.